This T cell receptor (beta chain) is from a study of OX40 agonist ivuxolimab in advanced cancers. Using immunoSEQ multiplex PCR, the repertoire was profiled, and TCRdb retains in-frame clones only, with some absent. The profile shows 30,000 to 35,000 clones, 82% of them singletons. The CDR3 spans 18 residues. The V segment lost 4 bases and the J segment 0 bases; nucleotides outside the gene matches: 13. Germline lookup yields CDR1 SNHLY and CDR2 FYNNEI. The sample here was CD4+ or CD8+ T cells sorted from blood, taken in a trial of the OX40 agonist ivuxolimab. This chain joins TRBV2 and TRBJ2-3; 7 bases match TRBD2. The sequence was collected from an adult with an advanced solid tumor such as melanoma, head and neck, liver or kidney cancer. The CDR3 DNA follows: TGTGCCAGCAGTGTGAGGGAGGGCTGGATGGGTAGCACAGATACGCAGTATTTT. Encoded protein: CASSVREGWMGSTDTQYF.